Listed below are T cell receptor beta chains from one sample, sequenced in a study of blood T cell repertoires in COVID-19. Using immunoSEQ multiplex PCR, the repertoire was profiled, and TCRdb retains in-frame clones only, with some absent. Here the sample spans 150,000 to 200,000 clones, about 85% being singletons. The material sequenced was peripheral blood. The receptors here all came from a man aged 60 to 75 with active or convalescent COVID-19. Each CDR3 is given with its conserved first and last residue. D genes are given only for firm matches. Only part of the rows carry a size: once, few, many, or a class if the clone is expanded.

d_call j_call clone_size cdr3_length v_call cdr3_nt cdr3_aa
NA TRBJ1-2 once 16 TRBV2 TGTGCCAGCAGTTCCGGGTCAACTAGGGATAGGCATGGCTACACCTTC CASSSGSTRDRHGYTF
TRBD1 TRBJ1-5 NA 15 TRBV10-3 TGTGCCATCAGTGAGACGGGACAGGGGGCCCAGCCCCAGCATTTT CAISETGQGAQPQHF
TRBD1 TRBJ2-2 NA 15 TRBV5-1 TGCGCCAGCGCCGAGGGGGCCTTGCACACCGGGGAGCTGTTTTTT CASAEGALHTGELFF
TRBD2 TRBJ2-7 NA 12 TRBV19 TGTGCCAGTAGAGGCGGGGGGAATGAGCAGTACTTC CASRGGGNEQYF
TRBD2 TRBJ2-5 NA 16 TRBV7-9 TGTGCCAGCAGCACCCCCGAGATAGCGGGGGGAGAGACCCAGTACTTC CASSTPEIAGGETQYF
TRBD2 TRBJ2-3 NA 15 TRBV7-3 TGTGCCAGCAGCTTAGGTAGCGGGGGCCCGGGTACGCAGTATTTT CASSLGSGGPGTQYF
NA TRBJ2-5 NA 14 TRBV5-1 TGCGCCAGCAGCTTGGACTACAGGCAAGAGACCCAGTACTTC CASSLDYRQETQYF
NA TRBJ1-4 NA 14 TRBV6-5 TGTGCCAGCAGGGGGACACCAACTAATGAAAAACTGTTTTTT CASRGTPTNEKLFF
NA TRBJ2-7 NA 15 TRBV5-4 TGTGCCAGCAGCTTGGTAGGTCAAGAGGCCTACGAGCAGTACTTC CASSLVGQEAYEQYF
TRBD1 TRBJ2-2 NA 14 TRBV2 TGTGCCAGCAGCGGGGACAGTCGATCCGGGGAGCTGTTTTTT CASSGDSRSGELFF
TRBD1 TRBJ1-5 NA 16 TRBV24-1 TGTGCCACCAGTGATCAATGGACAGGGGGCAATCAGCCCCAGCATTTT CATSDQWTGGNQPQHF
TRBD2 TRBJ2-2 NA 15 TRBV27 TGTGCCAGCAAATCCGGGGGGTATGATGGCGGGGAGCTGTTTTTT CASKSGGYDGGELFF
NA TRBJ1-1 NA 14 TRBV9 TGTGCCAGCAGCGTAGGTGGGGCATACACTGAAGCTTTCTTT CASSVGGAYTEAFF
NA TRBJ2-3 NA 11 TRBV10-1 TGCGCCAGCAGTGGAACAAATACGCAGTATTTT CASSGTNTQYF
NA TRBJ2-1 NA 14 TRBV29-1 TGCAGCGTTGCGGGAATGAGCTCCTACAATGAGCAGTTCTTC CSVAGMSSYNEQFF
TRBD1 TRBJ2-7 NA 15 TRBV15 TGTGCCATTCTCCCCGGACAGGGGCCCTCCTACGAGCAGTACTTC CAILPGQGPSYEQYF
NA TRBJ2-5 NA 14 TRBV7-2 TGTGCCAGCAGCTCCTGGACTGATCAAGAGACCCAGTACTTC CASSSWTDQETQYF
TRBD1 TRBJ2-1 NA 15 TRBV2 TGTGCCAGTAAACCACCGGGACAGGGGTACAATGAGCAGTTCTTC CASKPPGQGYNEQFF
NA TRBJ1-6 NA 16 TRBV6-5 TGTGCCAGCAGTTACTCTGGCTCCGGGAGGTATTCACCCCTCCACTTT CASSYSGSGRYSPLHF
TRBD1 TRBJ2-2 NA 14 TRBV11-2 TGTGCCAGCAGCTTAGGGACAGGTTCCGGGGAGCTGTTTTTT CASSLGTGSGELFF
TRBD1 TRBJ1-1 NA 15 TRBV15 TGTGCCACCAGCAGAAGGGGGCGTCAGAACACTGAAGCTTTCTTT CATSRRGRQNTEAFF
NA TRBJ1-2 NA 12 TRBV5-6 TGTGCCAGCAGCCGTCGGAACTATGGCTACACCTTC CASSRRNYGYTF
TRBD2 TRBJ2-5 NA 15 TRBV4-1 TGCGCCAGCAGCCGGACGGGACTAGCCGACGAGACCCAGTACTTC CASSRTGLADETQYF
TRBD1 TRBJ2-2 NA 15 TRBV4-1 TGCGCCAGCAGCCCGACAGGGTTAAGCACCGGGGAGCTGTTTTTT CASSPTGLSTGELFF
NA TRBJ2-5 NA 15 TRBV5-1 TGCGCCAGCAGCTGGTCCGGGACAAACCAAGAGACCCAGTACTTC CASSWSGTNQETQYF
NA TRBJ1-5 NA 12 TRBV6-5 TGTGCCAGCAGCCTCCCCAATCAGCCCCAGCATTTT CASSLPNQPQHF
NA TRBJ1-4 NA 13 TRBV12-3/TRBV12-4 TGTGCCAGCAGTTTATTGTCAGGGGCCCGACTGTTTTTT CASSLLSGARLFF
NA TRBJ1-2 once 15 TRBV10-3 TGTGCCATCAGTGAGTCGTATGGACAGATCTATGGCTACACCTTC CAISESYGQIYGYTF